This TCR beta chain derives from a study of T cell responses to AZD1222 COVID-19 vaccine. This CDR3 has 15 amino acids. Germline CDR1 is SEHNR and CDR2 is FQNEAQ (reference sequence). Trimming pared 4 bases from V and 2 bases from J, leaving 11 bases between. Produced via immunoSEQ multiplex PCR; TCRdb's table is partial and in-frame only. The table has about 100,000 clones, about 89% seen once. The sample in question was peripheral blood, obtained on day 0 of MenACWY control vaccination. V and J are TRBV7-9 and TRBJ2-2; possible D gene TRBD1, 5 bases. This TCR came from an adult in good health. CDR3 DNA: TGTGCCAGCAGCTCATCGCAGGGAAACACCGGGGAGCTGTTTTTT. It yields the protein CASSSSQGNTGELFF.